A selection of T cell receptor beta chains follows, all from one sample in a study of CD8 T cells in ankylosing spondylitis. One entry per CDR3 protein results from TCRdb running MiXCR on the 5' RACE reads. The sample lists about 120,000 distinct CDR3 sequences; roughly an eighth were seen once. The sample comprised blood, either unsorted or a sorted T cell fraction (not recorded which). All receptors come from a female donor with ankylosing spondylitis or in good health (not recorded which). CDR3s include the opening cysteine and the closing phenylalanine or tryptophan. Each record gives: D gene, V gene, J gene, clone size, CDR3 DNA, CDR3 protein. D genes are given only for firm matches. Some rows mark clone size as missing; the rest say once, few, many or name a class of expanded clone.

D gene: TRBD2
V gene: TRBV12-3/TRBV12-4
J gene: TRBJ2-7
clone size: many
CDR3 DNA: TGTGCCAGCACGTCGGGAGGGCTGGACGAGCAGTACTTC
CDR3 protein: CASTSGGLDEQYF

D gene: TRBD1
V gene: TRBV7-9
J gene: TRBJ2-3
clone size: many
CDR3 DNA: TGTGCCAGCAGCGAGGGACAGGGTAAAGATACGCAGTATTTT
CDR3 protein: CASSEGQGKDTQYF

D gene: .
V gene: TRBV25-1
J gene: TRBJ1-2
clone size: .
CDR3 DNA: TGTGCCAGCAGTGACGCAGGGAGGACTAACTATGGCTACACCTTC
CDR3 protein: CASSDAGRTNYGYTF

D gene: .
V gene: TRBV5-6
J gene: TRBJ1-1
clone size: many
CDR3 DNA: TGTGCCAGCAGCTTGCTCCTGGGCCGGACTGAAGCTTTCTTT
CDR3 protein: CASSLLLGRTEAFF

D gene: .
V gene: TRBV20-1
J gene: TRBJ2-5
clone size: .
CDR3 DNA: TGCAGTGCAAAAAGGGGGGGGGTTCAAGAGACCCAGTACTTC
CDR3 protein: CSAKRGGVQETQYF

D gene: TRBD1
V gene: TRBV19
J gene: TRBJ1-6
clone size: .
CDR3 DNA: TGTGCCAGTAGTATAAAGAGGGACAGGGGAAATTCACCCCTCCACTTT
CDR3 protein: CASSIKRDRGNSPLHF

D gene: TRBD2
V gene: TRBV7-2
J gene: TRBJ2-5
clone size: .
CDR3 DNA: TGTGCCAGCAGGCTTAGGGCGGCGGGGGGGCAGGAGACCCAGTACTTC
CDR3 protein: CASRLRAAGGQETQYF

D gene: TRBD1
V gene: TRBV7-3
J gene: TRBJ2-7
clone size: .
CDR3 DNA: TGTGCCAGCAGCTTAACGACAGGGAACTACGAGCAGTACTTC
CDR3 protein: CASSLTTGNYEQYF

D gene: TRBD2
V gene: TRBV12-3/TRBV12-4
J gene: TRBJ2-1
clone size: .
CDR3 DNA: TGTGCCAGCAGCCTCCGACGGACTAGCGGGATCTACAATGAGCAGTTCTTC
CDR3 protein: CASSLRRTSGIYNEQFF

D gene: TRBD1
V gene: TRBV7-2
J gene: TRBJ2-5
clone size: few
CDR3 DNA: TGTGCCAGCACCCAAAACAGGGGGGAGACCCAGTACTTC
CDR3 protein: CASTQNRGETQYF

D gene: .
V gene: TRBV28
J gene: TRBJ1-5
clone size: many
CDR3 DNA: TGTGCCAGCAGTTCAGACAGGAATAGCAATCAGCCCCAGCATTTT
CDR3 protein: CASSSDRNSNQPQHF

D gene: .
V gene: TRBV29-1
J gene: TRBJ2-1
clone size: .
CDR3 DNA: TGCAGCGCTACGACTAGTAATGAGCAGTTCTTC
CDR3 protein: CSATTSNEQFF

D gene: TRBD2
V gene: TRBV7-2
J gene: TRBJ2-3
clone size: many
CDR3 DNA: TGTGCCAGCAGCAGGACTAGCGGGGGCCTCACAGATACGCAGTATTTT
CDR3 protein: CASSRTSGGLTDTQYF

D gene: TRBD2
V gene: TRBV20-1
J gene: TRBJ2-1
clone size: .
CDR3 DNA: TGCAGTGCTGATTCTGGGACTAGCGGGAGGATTAATGAGCAGTTCTTC
CDR3 protein: CSADSGTSGRINEQFF

D gene: .
V gene: TRBV5-1
J gene: TRBJ2-5
clone size: few
CDR3 DNA: TGCGCCAGCAGCATTCTCGGCGGTTCAGCACAAGAGACCCAGTACTTC
CDR3 protein: CASSILGGSAQETQYF

D gene: .
V gene: TRBV29-1
J gene: TRBJ2-7
clone size: many
CDR3 DNA: TGCAGCGTTGATAGTACGGGAAGCTCCTACGAGCAGTACTTC
CDR3 protein: CSVDSTGSSYEQYF

D gene: .
V gene: TRBV20-1
J gene: TRBJ1-1
clone size: few
CDR3 DNA: TGCAGTGCCAACCAGCGGGGGGCGGAAGCTTTCTTT
CDR3 protein: CSANQRGAEAFF